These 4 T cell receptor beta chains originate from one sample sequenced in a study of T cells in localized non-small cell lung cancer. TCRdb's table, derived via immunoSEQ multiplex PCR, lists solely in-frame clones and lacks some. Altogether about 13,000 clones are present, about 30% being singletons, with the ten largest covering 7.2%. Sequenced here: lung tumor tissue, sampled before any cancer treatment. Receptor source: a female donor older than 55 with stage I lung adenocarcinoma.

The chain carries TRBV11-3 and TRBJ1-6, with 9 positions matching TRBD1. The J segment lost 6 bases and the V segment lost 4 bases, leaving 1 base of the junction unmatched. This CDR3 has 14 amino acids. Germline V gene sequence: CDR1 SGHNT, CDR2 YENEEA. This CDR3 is CASSSGQGNSPLHF. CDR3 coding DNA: TGTGCCAGCAGCTCGGGACAGGGTAATTCACCCCTCCACTTT.

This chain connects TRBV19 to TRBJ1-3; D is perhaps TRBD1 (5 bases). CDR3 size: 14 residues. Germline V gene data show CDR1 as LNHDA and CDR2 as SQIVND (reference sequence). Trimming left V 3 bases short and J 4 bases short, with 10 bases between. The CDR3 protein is CASSMGLEGNTIYF. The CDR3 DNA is TGTGCCAGTAGTATGGGGCTCGAAGGAAACACCATATATTTT.

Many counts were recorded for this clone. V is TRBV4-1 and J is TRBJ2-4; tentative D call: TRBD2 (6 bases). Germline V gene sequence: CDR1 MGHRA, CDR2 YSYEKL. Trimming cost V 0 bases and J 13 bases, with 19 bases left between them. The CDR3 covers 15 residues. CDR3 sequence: CASSQDKGFSGRQYF. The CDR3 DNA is TGCGCCAGCAGCCAAGATAAGGGATTTAGCGGAAGACAGTACTTC.

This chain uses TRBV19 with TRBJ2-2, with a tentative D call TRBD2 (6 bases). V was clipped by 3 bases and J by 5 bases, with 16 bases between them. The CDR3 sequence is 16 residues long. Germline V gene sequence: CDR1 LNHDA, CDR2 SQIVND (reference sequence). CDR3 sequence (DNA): TGTGCCAGTAGTATGAAGGCGGGAATAAGTACCGGGGAGCTGTTTTTT. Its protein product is CASSMKAGISTGELFF.